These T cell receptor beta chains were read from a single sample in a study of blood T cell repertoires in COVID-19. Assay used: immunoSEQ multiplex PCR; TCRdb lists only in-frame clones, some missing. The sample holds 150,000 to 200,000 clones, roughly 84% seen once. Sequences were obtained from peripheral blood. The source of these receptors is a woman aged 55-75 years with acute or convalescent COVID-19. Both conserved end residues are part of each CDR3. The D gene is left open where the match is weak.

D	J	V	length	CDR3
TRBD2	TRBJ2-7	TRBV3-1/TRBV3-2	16	CASSPYRGGGAVAQYF
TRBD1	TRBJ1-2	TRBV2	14	CATSLGQGNYGYTF
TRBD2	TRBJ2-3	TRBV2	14	CASSGSGGTDTQYF
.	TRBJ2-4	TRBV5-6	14	CASSLGPLGYIQYF
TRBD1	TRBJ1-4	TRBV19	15	CASSRSSQGDEKLFF
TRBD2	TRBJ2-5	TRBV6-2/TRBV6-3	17	CASSYSRARGGQETQYF
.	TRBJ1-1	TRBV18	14	CASSPLGANTEAFF
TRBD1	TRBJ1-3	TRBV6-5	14	CASRTGSSGNTIYF
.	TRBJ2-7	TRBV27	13	CASTGSNSYEQYF
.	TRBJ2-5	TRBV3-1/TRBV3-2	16	CASSTRSGHHQETQYF
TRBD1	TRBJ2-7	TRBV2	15	CASSQTGGRTYEQYF
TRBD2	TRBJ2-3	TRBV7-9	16	CASSSGLAGAGDTQYF
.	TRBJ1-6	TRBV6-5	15	CASSYSSAVNSPLHF
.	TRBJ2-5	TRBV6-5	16	CASSYYEGGPEETQYF
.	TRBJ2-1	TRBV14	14	CASRGTPDGNEQFF
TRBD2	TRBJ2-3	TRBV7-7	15	CASSLGSGGPDTQYF
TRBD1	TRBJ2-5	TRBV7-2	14	CASSRDRGLETQYF
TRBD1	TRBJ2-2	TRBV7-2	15	CASSSGHRGTGELFF
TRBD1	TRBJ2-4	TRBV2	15	CASSPGQVAKNIQYF
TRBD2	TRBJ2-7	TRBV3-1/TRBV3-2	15	CASSQGGTSGYEQYF
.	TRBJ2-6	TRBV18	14	CASSKPGGANVLTF
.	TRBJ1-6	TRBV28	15	CASRFPGSYNSPLHF
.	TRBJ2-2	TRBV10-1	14	CASSGPPRTGELFF
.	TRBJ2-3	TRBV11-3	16	CASKKSSRPLTDTQYF
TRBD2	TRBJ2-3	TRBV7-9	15	CASSHAGGQKDTQYF
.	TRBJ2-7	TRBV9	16	CASSVGQGGRNYEQYF
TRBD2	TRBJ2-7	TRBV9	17	CASSVGTSGEGSYEQYF
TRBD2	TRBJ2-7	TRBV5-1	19	CASSLGTSGGQKDRYEQYF
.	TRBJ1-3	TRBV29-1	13	CSVSGSSGNTIYF
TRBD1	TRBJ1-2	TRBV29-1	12	CSVNRDSHGYTF
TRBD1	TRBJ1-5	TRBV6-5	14	CASSRDRGNQPQHF
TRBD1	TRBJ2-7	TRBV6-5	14	CASSLTGQGGEQYF
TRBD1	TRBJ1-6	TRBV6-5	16	CASSYGQGSYNSPLHF
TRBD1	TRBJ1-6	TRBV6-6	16	CASSTDRGLNNSPLHF
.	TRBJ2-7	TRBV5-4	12	CASSQGSYEQYF
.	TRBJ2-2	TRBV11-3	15	CASSPTRGADGELFF
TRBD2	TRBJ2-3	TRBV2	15	CASSEFGSGVNTQYF
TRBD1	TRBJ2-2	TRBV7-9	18	CASSRTFSGTANTGELFF